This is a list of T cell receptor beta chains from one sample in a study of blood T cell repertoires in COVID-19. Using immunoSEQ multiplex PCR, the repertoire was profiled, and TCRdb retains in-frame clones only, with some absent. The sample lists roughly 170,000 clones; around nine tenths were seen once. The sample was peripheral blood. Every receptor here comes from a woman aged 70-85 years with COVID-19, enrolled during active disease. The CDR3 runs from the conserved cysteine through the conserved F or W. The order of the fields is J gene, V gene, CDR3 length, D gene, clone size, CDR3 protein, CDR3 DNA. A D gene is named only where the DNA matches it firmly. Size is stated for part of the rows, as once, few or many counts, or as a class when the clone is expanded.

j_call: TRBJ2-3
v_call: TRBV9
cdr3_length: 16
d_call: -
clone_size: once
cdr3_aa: CASSVGAGASTDTQYF
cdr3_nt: TGTGCCAGCAGCGTAGGGGCGGGGGCTAGCACAGATACGCAGTATTTT

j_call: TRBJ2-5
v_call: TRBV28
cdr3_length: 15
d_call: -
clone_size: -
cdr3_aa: CASSLWQGTQETQYF
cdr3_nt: TGTGCCAGCAGTTTATGGCAGGGAACCCAAGAGACCCAGTACTTC

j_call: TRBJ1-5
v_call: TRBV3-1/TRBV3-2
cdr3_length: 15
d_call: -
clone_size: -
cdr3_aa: CASSQDRGSNQPQHF
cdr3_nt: TGTGCCAGCAGCCAAGATAGGGGAAGCAATCAGCCCCAGCATTTT

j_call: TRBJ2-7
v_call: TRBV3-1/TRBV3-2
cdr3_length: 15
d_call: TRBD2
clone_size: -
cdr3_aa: CASSLTAGGVGEQYF
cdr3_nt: TGTGCCAGCAGCCTTACAGCGGGAGGGGTGGGCGAGCAGTACTTC

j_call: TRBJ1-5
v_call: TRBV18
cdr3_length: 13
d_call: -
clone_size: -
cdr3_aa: CASSPTGDQPQHF
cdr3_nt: TGTGCCAGCTCACCAACGGGGGATCAGCCCCAGCATTTT

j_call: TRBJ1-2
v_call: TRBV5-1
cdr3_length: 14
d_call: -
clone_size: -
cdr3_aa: CASSLVPVDYGYTF
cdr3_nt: TGCGCCAGCAGCTTGGTCCCTGTCGACTATGGCTACACCTTC

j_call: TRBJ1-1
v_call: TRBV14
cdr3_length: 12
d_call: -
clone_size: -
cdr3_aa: CASREGNTEAFF
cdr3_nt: TGTGCCAGCAGGGAGGGGAACACTGAAGCTTTCTTT

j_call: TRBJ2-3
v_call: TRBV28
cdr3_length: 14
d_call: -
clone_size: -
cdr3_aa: CASSFFSLTDTQYF
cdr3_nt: TGTGCCAGCAGTTTTTTCAGTCTCACAGATACGCAGTATTTT

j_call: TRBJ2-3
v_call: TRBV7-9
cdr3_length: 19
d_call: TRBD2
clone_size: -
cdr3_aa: CASRQTSRAGDIKSDTQYF
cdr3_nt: TGTGCCAGCAGACAGACATCCCGAGCGGGAGACATTAAATCAGATACGCAGTATTTT

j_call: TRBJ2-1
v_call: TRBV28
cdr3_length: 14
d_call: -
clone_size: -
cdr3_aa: CASSLQAVYNEQFF
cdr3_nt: TGTGCCAGCAGTTTACAAGCGGTTTACAATGAGCAGTTCTTC

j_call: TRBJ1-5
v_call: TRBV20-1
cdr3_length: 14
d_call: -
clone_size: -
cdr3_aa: CSASSSRLDQPQHF
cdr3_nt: TGCAGTGCTAGTTCGTCGCGGCTGGATCAGCCCCAGCATTTT

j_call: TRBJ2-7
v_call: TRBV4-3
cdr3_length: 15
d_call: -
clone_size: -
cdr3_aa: CASSQDRGARYEQYF
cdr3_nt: TGCGCCAGCAGCCAAGATCGTGGAGCCCGCTACGAGCAGTACTTC

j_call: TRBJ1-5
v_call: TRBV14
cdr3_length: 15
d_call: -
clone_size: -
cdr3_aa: CASSQGGGFNQPQHF
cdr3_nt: TGTGCCAGCAGCCAAGGTGGGGGGTTTAATCAGCCCCAGCATTTT

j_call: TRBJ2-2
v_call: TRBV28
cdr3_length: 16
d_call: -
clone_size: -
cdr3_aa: CASSYLNGGGTGELFF
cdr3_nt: TGTGCCAGCAGTTACCTAAACGGGGGAGGTACCGGGGAGCTGTTTTTT

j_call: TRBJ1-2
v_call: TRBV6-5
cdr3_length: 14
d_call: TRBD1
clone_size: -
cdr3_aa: CASSQGQGGYGYTF
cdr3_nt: TGTGCCAGCAGCCAGGGACAGGGAGGATATGGCTACACCTTC

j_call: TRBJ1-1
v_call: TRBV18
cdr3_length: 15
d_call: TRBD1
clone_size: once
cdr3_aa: CASSTRDSQSSEAFF
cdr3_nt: TGTGCCAGCTCAACCCGGGACAGCCAATCCTCTGAAGCTTTCTTT